The entry below describes one T cell receptor beta chain. The data stem from a study of T cell responses to AZD1222 COVID-19 vaccine. The length of the CDR3 is 14 residues. Germline assignment: CDR1 SEHNR and CDR2 FQNEAQ (reference sequence). Trimming cost V 5 bases and J 5 bases; bases outside gene matches: 6. TCRdb's copy holds only in-frame clones and misses some; the assay was immunoSEQ multiplex PCR. The repertoire includes under 150,000 clones, roughly 88% of them detected once, and roughly a sixth sits in the top ten. This sample comprised peripheral blood, obtained on day 0 of MenACWY control vaccination. The genes are TRBV7-9 and TRBJ1-5; 7 bases fit TRBD1. The source of this sequence is an adult in good health. The CDR3 DNA is TGTGCCAGCAGCCCACGGGACAGCTATCAGCCCCAGCATTTT. This encodes CASSPRDSYQPQHF.